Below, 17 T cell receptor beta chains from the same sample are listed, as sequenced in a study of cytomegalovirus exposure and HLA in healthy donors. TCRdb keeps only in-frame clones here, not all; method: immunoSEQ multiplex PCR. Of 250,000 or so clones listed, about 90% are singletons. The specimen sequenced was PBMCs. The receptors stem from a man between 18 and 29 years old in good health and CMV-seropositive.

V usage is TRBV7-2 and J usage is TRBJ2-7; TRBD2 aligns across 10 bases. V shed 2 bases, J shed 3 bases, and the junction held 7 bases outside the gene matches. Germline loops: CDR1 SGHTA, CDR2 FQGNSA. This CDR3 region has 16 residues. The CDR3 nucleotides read TGTGCCAGCAGCTTAAGGAGCGGGAGGGCCGGCTACGAGCAGTACTTC. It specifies CASSLRSGRAGYEQYF.

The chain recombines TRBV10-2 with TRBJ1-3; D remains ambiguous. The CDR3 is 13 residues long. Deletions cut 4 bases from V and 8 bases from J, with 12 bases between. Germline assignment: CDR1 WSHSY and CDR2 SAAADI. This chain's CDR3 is CASSAGSGDTIYF. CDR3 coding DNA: TGCGCCAGCAGTGCGGGAAGCGGGGACACCATATATTTT.

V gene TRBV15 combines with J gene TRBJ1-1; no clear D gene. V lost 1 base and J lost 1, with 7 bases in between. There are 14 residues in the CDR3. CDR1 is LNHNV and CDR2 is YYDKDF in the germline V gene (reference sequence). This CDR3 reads CATSRGAQNTEAFF. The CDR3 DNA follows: TGTGCCACCAGCAGAGGGGCACAGAACACTGAAGCTTTCTTT.

In DNA form, the CDR3 reads TGTGCCAGCAGCTTTAACACCGGGGAGCTGTTTTTT. This sequence encodes CASSFNTGELFF. V and J are TRBV9 and TRBJ2-2; no reliable D call. This CDR3 has 12 amino acids. Germline V CDR1 and CDR2: SGDLS, YYNGEE. The V and J ends lost 4 bases and 2 bases respectively, with 3 bases between them.

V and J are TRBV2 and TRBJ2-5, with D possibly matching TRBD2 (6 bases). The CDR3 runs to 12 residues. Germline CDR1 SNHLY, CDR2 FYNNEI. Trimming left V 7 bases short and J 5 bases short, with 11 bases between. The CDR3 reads CASKEGGETQYF. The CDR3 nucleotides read TGTGCCAGCAAGGAGGGTGGGGAGACCCAGTACTTC.

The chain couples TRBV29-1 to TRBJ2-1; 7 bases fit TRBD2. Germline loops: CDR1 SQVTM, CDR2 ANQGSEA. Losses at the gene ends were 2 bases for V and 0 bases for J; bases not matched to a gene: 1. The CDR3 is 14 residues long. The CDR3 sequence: CSVERGSSYNEQFF. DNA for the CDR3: TGCAGCGTTGAACGCGGGAGCTCCTACAATGAGCAGTTCTTC.

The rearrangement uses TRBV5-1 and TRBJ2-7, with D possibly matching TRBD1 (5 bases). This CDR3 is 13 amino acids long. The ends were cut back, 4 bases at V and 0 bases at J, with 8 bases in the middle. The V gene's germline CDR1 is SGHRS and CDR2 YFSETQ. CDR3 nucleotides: TGCGCCAGCAGCACGACAGCCTCCTACGAGCAGTACTTC. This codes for CASSTTASYEQYF.

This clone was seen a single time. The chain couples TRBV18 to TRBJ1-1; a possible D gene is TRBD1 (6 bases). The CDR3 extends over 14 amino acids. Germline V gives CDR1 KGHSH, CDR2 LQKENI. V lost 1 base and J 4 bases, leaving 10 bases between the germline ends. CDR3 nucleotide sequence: TGTGCCAGCTCACCACTGACAGGAGGCACTGAAGCTTTCTTT. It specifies CASSPLTGGTEAFF.

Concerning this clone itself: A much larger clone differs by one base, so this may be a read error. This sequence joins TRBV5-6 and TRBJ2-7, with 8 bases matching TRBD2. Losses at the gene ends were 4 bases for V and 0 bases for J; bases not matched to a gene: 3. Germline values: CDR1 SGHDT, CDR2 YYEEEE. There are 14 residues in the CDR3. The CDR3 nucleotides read TGTGCCAGCAGCCTTAGCGGGGTCTCCTACGAGCAGTACTTC. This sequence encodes CASSLSGVSYEQYF.

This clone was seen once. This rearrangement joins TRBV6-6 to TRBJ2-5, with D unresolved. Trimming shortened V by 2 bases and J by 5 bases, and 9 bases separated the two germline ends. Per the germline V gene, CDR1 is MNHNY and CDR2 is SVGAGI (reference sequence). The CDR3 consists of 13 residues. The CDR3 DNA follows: TGTGCCAGCAGTTACGTAGGGATGGAGACCCAGTACTTC. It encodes CASSYVGMETQYF.

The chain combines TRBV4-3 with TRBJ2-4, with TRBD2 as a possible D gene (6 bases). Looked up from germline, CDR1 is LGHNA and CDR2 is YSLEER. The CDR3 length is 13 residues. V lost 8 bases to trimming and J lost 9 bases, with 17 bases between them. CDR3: CASGGQGGSIQYF. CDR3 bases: TGCGCCAGCGGAGGGCAGGGCGGAAGCATTCAGTACTTC.

This CDR3 is CASSLELGGYTF. In DNA form, the CDR3 reads TGTGCCAGCAGCTTGGAGCTTGGTGGCTACACCTTC. V gene TRBV5-4 combines with J gene TRBJ1-2; no clear D gene. The CDR3 has 12 amino acids. V was trimmed by 0 bases and J by 7 bases, leaving 7 bases between them. The germline V gene has CDR1 SGHNT and CDR2 YYREEE (reference sequence). Filled out from reference TRBV5-4 and TRBJ1-2, the complete variable domain reads ETGVTQSPTHLIKTRGQQVTLRCSSQSGHNTVSWYQQALGQGPQFIFQYYREEENGRGNFPPRFSGLQFPNYSSELNVNALELDDSALYLCASSLELGGYTFGSGTRLTVV.

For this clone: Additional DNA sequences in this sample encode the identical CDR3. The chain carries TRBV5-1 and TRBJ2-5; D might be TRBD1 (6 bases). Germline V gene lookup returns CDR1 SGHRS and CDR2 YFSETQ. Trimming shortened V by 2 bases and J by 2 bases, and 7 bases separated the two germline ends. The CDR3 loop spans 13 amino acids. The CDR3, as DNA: TGCGCCAGCAGCTTACAGGGTCAAGAGACCCAGTACTTC. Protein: CASSLQGQETQYF.

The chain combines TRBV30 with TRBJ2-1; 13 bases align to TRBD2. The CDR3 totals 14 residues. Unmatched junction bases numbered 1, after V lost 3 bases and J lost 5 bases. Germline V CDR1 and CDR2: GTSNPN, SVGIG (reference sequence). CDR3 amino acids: CAWRLAGGNNEQFF. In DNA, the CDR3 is TGTGCCTGGAGACTAGCGGGAGGGAACAATGAGCAGTTCTTC.

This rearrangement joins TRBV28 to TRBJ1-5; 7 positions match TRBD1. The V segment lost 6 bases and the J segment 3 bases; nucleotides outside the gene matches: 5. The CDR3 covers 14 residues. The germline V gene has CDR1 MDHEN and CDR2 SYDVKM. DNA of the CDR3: TGTGCCAGCAGACCGGGACAGATCAATCAGCCCCAGCATTTT. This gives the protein CASRPGQINQPQHF.

In DNA form, the CDR3 reads TGCAGCGTAGTACAGGCTCACGGCGAAGCTTTCTTT. Translation: CSVVQAHGEAFF. The genes are TRBV29-1 and TRBJ1-1, with D tentatively TRBD1 (5 bases). The CDR3 runs 12 residues. Trimming removed 6 bases at V and 8 bases at J, with 16 bases between. CDR1 and CDR2 from the germline V gene are SQVTM and ANQGSEA.

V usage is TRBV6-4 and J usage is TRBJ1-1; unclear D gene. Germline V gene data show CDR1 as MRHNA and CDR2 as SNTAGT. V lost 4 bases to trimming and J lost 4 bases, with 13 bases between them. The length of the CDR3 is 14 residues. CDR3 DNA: TGTGCCAGCAGTGCGCGCATTACCGGCACTGAAGCTTTCTTT. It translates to CASSARITGTEAFF.